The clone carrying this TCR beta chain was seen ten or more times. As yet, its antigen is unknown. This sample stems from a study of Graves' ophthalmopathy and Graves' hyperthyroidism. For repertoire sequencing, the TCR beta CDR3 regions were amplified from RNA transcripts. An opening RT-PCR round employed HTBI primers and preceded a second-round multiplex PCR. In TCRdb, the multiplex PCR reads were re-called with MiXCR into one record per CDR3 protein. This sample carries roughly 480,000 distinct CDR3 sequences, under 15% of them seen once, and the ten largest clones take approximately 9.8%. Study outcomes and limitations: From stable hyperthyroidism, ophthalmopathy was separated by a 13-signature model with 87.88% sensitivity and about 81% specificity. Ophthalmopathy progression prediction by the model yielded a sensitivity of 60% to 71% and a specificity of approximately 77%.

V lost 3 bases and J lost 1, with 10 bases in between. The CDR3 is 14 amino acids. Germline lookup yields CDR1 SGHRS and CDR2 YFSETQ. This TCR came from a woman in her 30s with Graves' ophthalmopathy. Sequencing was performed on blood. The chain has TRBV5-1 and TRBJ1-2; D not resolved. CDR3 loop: CASSSWRDNYGYTF. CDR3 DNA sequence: TGCGCCAGCAGCTCGTGGCGAGATAACTATGGCTACACCTTC.